This entry features one T cell receptor beta chain sequence. Its target is not known. The CDR3 totals 18 residues. The trim removed 1 base at V and 1 base at J, leaving 12 bases unmatched. The germline gives CDR1 MNHNS, CDR2 SASEGT. These data originate in a study of siplizumab effects on memory and regulatory T cells. Study conclusions and caveats: Siplizumab significantly lowered the alloreactive sequences that could be traced to unstimulated CD4+ memory cells. Researchers could map only a minor fraction of alloreactive clones to unstimulated subsets. Alloreactive CD4+ clones that could be mapped were on average around 62% Treg-derived with siplizumab, against about 25% in controls.

Per sample, 100,000 or so TCR templates underwent assay. This table comes from immunoSEQ multiplex PCR, and its TCRdb copy is limited to in-frame clones, with some not included. The sample has around 72,000 clones; about 90% are singletons. This chain connects TRBV6-1 to TRBJ2-7; the match to TRBD2 covers 8 bases. The sample taken for sequencing was CD8+ T cells sorted from blood. The sequence was obtained from a human donor in good health. This CDR3 is CASSEEVLAGGTSYEQYF. Written as DNA, the CDR3 is TGTGCCAGCAGTGAAGAGGTCTTGGCGGGGGGTACTTCCTACGAGCAGTACTTC.